This TCR beta chain stems from a study of shared clonotypes between healthy human individuals. Germline V lookup: CDR1 MNHNS, CDR2 SASEGT. CDR3 length: 15 amino acids. Between the trimmed V and J ends, which lost 2 bases and 7 bases, there was a span of 14 bases. TCRdb keeps only in-frame clones here, not all; method: immunoSEQ multiplex PCR. The data contain hundreds of thousands of clones, 80% to 95% of them singletons. Naive CD8 cells lacked CD45RO and underwent positive selection for CCR7, leaving out terminally differentiated effector memory CD45RA+ cells. The sequenced sample was naive CD8+ T cells sorted from blood. The J gene is TRBJ1-4, the V gene TRBV6-1; D unresolved. The receptor comes from a man between 25 and 39 years old in good health. CDR3: CASSELLEGSEKLFF. The CDR3 nucleotides read TGTGCCAGCAGTGAACTCCTTGAGGGTTCTGAAAAACTGTTTTTT.